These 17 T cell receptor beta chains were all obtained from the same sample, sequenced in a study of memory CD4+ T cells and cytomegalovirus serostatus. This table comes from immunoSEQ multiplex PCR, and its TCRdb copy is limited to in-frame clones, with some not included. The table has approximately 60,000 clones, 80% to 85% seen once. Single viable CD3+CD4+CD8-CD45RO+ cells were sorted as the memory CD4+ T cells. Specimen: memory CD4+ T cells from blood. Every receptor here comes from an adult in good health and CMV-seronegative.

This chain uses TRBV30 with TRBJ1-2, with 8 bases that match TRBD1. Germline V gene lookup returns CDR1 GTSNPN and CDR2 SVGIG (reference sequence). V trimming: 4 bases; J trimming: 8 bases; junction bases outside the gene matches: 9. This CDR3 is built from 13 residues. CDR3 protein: CAWILTGGGGYTF. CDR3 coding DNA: TGTGCCTGGATACTCACAGGGGGAGGCGGCTACACCTTC.

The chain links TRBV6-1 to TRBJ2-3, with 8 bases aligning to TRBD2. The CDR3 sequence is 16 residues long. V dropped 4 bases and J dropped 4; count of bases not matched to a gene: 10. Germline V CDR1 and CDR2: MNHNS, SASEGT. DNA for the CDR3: TGTGCCAGCAGTGGGATAGCGGGGAGGGGGTCAGATACGCAGTATTTT. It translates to CASSGIAGRGSDTQYF.

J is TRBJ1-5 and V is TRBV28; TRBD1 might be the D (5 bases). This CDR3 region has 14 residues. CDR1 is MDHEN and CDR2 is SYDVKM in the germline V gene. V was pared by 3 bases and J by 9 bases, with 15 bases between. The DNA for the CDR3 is TGTGCCAGCAGTTTTAGTGGCAGGGCGTCGCCCCAGCATTTT. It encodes CASSFSGRASPQHF.

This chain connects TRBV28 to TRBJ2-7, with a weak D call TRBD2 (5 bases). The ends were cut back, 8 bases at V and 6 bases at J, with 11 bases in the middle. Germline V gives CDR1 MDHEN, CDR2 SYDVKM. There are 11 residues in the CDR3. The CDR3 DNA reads TGTGCCAGCTTCTCGGGGTTCGAGCAGTACTTC. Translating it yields CASFSGFEQYF.

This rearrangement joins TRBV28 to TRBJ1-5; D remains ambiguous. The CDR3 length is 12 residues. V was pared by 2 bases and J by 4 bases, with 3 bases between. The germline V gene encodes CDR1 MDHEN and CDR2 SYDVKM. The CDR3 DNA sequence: TGTGCCAGCAGTTTAGGGAATCAGCCCCAGCATTTT. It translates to CASSLGNQPQHF.

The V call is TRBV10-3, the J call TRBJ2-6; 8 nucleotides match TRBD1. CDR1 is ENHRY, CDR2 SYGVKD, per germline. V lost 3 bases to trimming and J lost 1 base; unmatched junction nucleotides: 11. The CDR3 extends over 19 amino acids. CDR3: CAISDLLGRGRSGANVLTF. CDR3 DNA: TGTGCCATCAGTGATTTATTGGGCAGGGGGCGGTCTGGGGCCAACGTCCTGACTTTC.

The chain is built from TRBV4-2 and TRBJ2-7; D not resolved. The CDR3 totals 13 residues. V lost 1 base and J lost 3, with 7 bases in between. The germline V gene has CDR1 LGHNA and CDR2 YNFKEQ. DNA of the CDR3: TGTGCCAGCAGCCAAGCTCTGGGCTACGAGCAGTACTTC. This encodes CASSQALGYEQYF.

The CDR3 loop is CASSRRAGATNEKLFF. For the CDR3, the DNA is TGTGCCAGCAGCCGAAGAGCTGGGGCAACTAATGAAAAACTGTTTTTT. This chain links TRBV4-2 with TRBJ1-4; no clear D gene. Trimming stripped 4 bases from V and 0 bases from J, with 12 bases between. The germline gives CDR1 LGHNA, CDR2 YNFKEQ. The CDR3 contains 16 residues.

Here the CDR3 DNA reads TGTGCCAGCAGTTTCGGATACTCTGGGGCCAACGTCCTGACTTTC. This translates into CASSFGYSGANVLTF. The chain employs TRBV27 and TRBJ2-6; no definite D call. CDR1 MNHEY and CDR2 SMNVEV come from the germline V gene (reference sequence). This CDR3 has 15 amino acids. V lost 3 bases, J lost 0 bases, and 6 bases lay in between.

The CDR3 here is CASRGGSRGTEAFF. The CDR3 DNA follows: TGTGCCAGCAGGGGAGGTTCAAGGGGCACTGAAGCTTTCTTT. This sequence joins TRBV7-2 and TRBJ1-1, with D tentatively TRBD1 (5 bases). Germline CDR1 is SGHTA and CDR2 is FQGNSA. Trimming shortened V by 6 bases and J by 4 bases, and 15 bases separated the two germline ends. The CDR3 has 14 amino acids.

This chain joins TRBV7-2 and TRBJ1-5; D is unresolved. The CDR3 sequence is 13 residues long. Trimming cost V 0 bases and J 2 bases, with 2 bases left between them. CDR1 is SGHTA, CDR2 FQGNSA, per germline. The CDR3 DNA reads TGTGCCAGCAGCTTAGCGCGCAATCAGCCCCAGCATTTT. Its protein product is CASSLARNQPQHF. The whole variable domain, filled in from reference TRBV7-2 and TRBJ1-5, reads GAGVSQSPSNKVTEKGKDVELRCDPISGHTALYWYRQSLGQGLEFLIYFQGNSAPDKSGLPSDRFSAERTGGSVSTLTIQRTQQEDSAVYLCASSLARNQPQHFGDGTRLSIL.

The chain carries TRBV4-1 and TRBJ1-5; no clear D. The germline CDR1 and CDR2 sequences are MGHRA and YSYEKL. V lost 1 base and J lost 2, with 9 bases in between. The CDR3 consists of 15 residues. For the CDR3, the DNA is TGCGCCAGCAGCCAAGTGGGTTTAGGCAATCAGCCCCAGCATTTT. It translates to CASSQVGLGNQPQHF.

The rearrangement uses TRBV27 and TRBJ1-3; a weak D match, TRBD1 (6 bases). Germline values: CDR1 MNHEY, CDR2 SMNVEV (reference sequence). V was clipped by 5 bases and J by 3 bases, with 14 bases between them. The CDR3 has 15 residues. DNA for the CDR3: TGTGCCAGCAGTATCACCGGGACACATGGAAACACCATATATTTT. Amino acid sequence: CASSITGTHGNTIYF.

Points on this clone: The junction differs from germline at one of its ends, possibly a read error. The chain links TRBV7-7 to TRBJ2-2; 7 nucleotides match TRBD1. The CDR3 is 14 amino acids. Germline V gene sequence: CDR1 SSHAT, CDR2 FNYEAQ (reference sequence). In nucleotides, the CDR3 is TGTGCTAGCAGCCAAACAGGGGACACCGGGGAGCTGTTTTTT. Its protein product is CASSQTGDTGELFF. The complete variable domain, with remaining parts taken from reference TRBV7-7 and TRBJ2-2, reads GAGVSQSPRYKVTKRGQDVTLRCDPISSHATLYWYQQALGQGPEFLTYFNYEAQPDKSGLPSDRFSAERPEGSISTLTIQRTEQRDSAMYRCASSQTGDTGELFFGEGSRLTVL.

This chain's CDR3 is CASSPHSGANVLTF. The CDR3 nucleotides are TGTGCCAGCAGCCCACACTCTGGGGCCAACGTCCTGACTTTC. The rearrangement joins TRBV14 to TRBJ2-6; D gene uncertain. Trimming left V 4 bases short and J 0 bases short, with 4 bases between. Germline CDR1 is SGHDN and CDR2 is FVKESK. The CDR3 consists of 14 residues. Full variable domain (outside the CDR3, taken from reference TRBV14 and TRBJ2-6): EAGVTQFPSHSVIEKGQTVTLRCDPISGHDNLYWYRRVMGKEIKFLLHFVKESKQDESGMPNNRFLAERTGGTYSTLKVQPAELEDSGVYFCASSPHSGANVLTFGAGSRLTVL.

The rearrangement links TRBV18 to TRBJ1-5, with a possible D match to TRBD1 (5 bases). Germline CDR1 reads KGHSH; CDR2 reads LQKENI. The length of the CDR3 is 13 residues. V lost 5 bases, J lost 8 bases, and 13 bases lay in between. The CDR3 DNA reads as TGTGCCAGCTCAACGGGACTTAGGGAGCCCCAGCATTTT. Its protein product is CASSTGLREPQHF.

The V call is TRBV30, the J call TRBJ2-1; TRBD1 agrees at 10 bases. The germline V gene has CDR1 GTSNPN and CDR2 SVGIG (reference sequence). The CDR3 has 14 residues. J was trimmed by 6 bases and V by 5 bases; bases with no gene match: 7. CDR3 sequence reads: CAWGPGQGPNEQFF. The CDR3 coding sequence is TGTGCCTGGGGTCCGGGACAGGGGCCCAATGAGCAGTTCTTC.